Detailed here is one T cell receptor (beta chain). Its antigen remains unknown. This record comes from a study of T cell responses to AZD1222 COVID-19 vaccine. Study observations and caveats: Only six or seven AZD1222 recipients tested seropositive at baseline. Reportedly, nearly half of unique spike TCRs recognized epitopes outside B.1.351/B.1.1.7 mutations. The span of vaccine-associated CD4 TCRs extended across spike, with dominance at 160-218 and 743-854. A mostly white British donor set with more females was recruited, and clonal diversity was possibly underestimated.

The CDR3 extends over 11 amino acids. Germline CDR1 reads SQVTM; CDR2 reads ANQGSEA. V was shortened by 2 bases and J by 4 bases, with 6 bases between the two germline ends. Sequenced by immunoSEQ multiplex PCR; TCRdb stores in-frame clones only, minus some. The sample records some 150,000 clones, around nine tenths being singletons. The rearrangement uses TRBV29-1 and TRBJ2-7, with no clear D. The clonotype originates from an adult who had recovered from COVID-19. Sample: peripheral blood, taken after recovery from COVID-19. CDR3 protein: CSVENGYEQYF. In DNA form, the CDR3 reads TGCAGCGTTGAAAACGGGTACGAGCAGTACTTC.